The rows below give T cell receptor beta chains drawn from one sample of a study of blood T cell repertoires in COVID-19. The table came from immunoSEQ multiplex PCR; TCRdb's copy has only in-frame clones and leaves some out. The sample has about 55,000 clones; approximately 92% are singletons. The sample comprised peripheral blood. All receptors come from a human donor with active COVID-19. The donor label of this sample is uncertain. The CDR3 runs from the conserved cysteine through the conserved F or W. The D gene is left open where the match is weak. Rows may omit the clone size; those that give it use once, few, many or a size class.

d_call j_call clone_size v_call cdr3_aa cdr3_nt
TRBD1 TRBJ2-7 few TRBV9 CASSGGAGTGGLEQYF TGTGCCAGCAGCGGAGGCGCCGGGACAGGGGGCCTCGAGCAGTACTTC
- TRBJ2-1 - TRBV6-5 CASSKQEGFYNEQFF TGTGCCAGCAGTAAACAGGAGGGGTTCTACAATGAGCAGTTCTTC
- TRBJ2-1 - TRBV12-5 CASGSQDNNEQFF TGTGCTAGTGGTTCCCAGGACAACAATGAGCAGTTCTTC
- TRBJ2-1 - TRBV5-6 CASRYRASRINEQFF TGTGCCAGCAGATATAGGGCTAGCAGAATCAATGAGCAGTTCTTC
TRBD1 TRBJ1-2 once TRBV3-1/TRBV3-2 CASRKQGGYGYTF TGTGCCAGCAGAAAACAGGGGGGCTATGGCTACACCTTC
- TRBJ1-2 - TRBV7-9 CASSLGDNYGYTF TGTGCCAGCAGCTTAGGAGATAACTATGGCTACACCTTC
TRBD2 TRBJ2-1 - TRBV7-3 CASRPTGGPYNEQFF TGTGCCAGCAGGCCGACGGGGGGACCCTACAATGAGCAGTTCTTC
TRBD2 TRBJ2-1 - TRBV19 CASTAGGPGEQFF TGTGCCAGTACAGCGGGAGGGCCGGGTGAGCAGTTCTTC
- TRBJ1-1 - TRBV7-2 CASSIPGTEAFF TGTGCCAGCAGCATCCCGGGCACTGAAGCTTTCTTT
- TRBJ2-3 - TRBV3-1/TRBV3-2 CASSPRSRGTDTQYF TGTGCCAGCAGCCCCCGGTCCCGAGGAACAGATACGCAGTATTTT
- TRBJ1-6 - TRBV27 CASSLSQVNSPLHF TGTGCCAGCAGTTTGTCACAGGTGAATTCACCCCTCCACTTT
TRBD1 TRBJ2-7 - TRBV5-4 CASTRGPRDSKDEQYF TGTGCCAGCACGAGGGGCCCACGGGACAGCAAGGACGAGCAGTACTTC
- TRBJ2-1 - TRBV7-2 CASSTGLNPLYNEQFF TGTGCCAGCAGCACGGGACTCAACCCGCTTTACAATGAGCAGTTCTTC
- TRBJ2-7 - TRBV5-6 CASSPQGYYEQYF TGTGCCAGCAGCCCCCAGGGGTACTACGAGCAGTACTTC
TRBD2 TRBJ2-7 - TRBV12-5 CASGQGTSGRSFSYEQYF TGTGCTAGTGGTCAAGGGACTAGCGGGAGGAGCTTCTCCTACGAGCAGTACTTC
TRBD1 TRBJ2-7 once TRBV14 CASSLEWDRGMTYEQYF TGTGCCAGCAGCCTGGAGTGGGACAGGGGTATGACCTACGAGCAGTACTTC
- TRBJ2-2 - TRBV9 CASSPGGTGELFF TGTGCCAGCAGCCCCGGAGGTACCGGGGAGCTGTTTTTT
- TRBJ1-1 - TRBV29-1 CSGITRGHSNTEAFF TGCAGCGGGATTACTCGGGGACACTCGAACACTGAAGCTTTCTTT
TRBD1 TRBJ1-2 - TRBV28 CASYPGQGYGYTF TGTGCCAGCTATCCGGGACAGGGGTATGGCTACACCTTC
TRBD2 TRBJ2-3 - TRBV7-3 CASSAGTSPTADTQYF TGTGCCAGCAGCGCAGGGACTAGCCCGACCGCAGATACGCAGTATTTT
- TRBJ2-1 - TRBV18 CASSPRSGISYNEQFF TGTGCCAGCTCACCACGCTCCGGGATTTCCTACAATGAGCAGTTCTTC
- TRBJ1-2 - TRBV7-9 CASSLAGTNYGYTF TGTGCCAGCAGCTTAGCGGGCACCAACTATGGCTACACCTTC
- TRBJ2-7 - TRBV4-1 CASSVQGLDTYEQYF TGCGCCAGCAGCGTCCAGGGGTTGGATACCTACGAGCAGTACTTC
TRBD1 TRBJ1-2 - TRBV18 CASSPDRSYGYTF TGTGCCAGCTCACCGGACAGGTCCTATGGCTACACCTTC
- TRBJ1-3 - TRBV5-1 CASSLRTASGNTIYF TGCGCCAGCAGCTTGAGGACAGCCTCTGGAAACACCATATATTTT
- TRBJ1-6 - TRBV19 CASSRNRVTGNSPLHF TGTGCCAGTAGTAGGAACAGGGTAACGGGGAATTCACCCCTCCACTTT
TRBD1 TRBJ2-6 - TRBV7-9 CASTRGQGHSGANVLTF TGTGCCAGCACCCGAGGACAGGGACACTCTGGGGCCAACGTCCTGACTTTC
TRBD2 TRBJ2-1 - TRBV9 CASSVVGAIAGDEQFF TGTGCCAGCAGCGTAGTTGGAGCGATAGCGGGAGATGAGCAGTTCTTC
- TRBJ2-2 once TRBV18 CASSPPERLNGELFF TGTGCCAGCTCACCCCCCGAGAGGTTGAACGGGGAGCTGTTTTTT
TRBD1 TRBJ1-6 - TRBV6-2/TRBV6-3 CASSYLRTGSSYNSPLHF TGTGCCAGCAGTTACCTGCGGACAGGGAGCTCCTATAATTCACCCCTCCACTTT
- TRBJ2-1 - TRBV21-1 CASSKSRERERPNEQFF TGTGCCAGCAGCAAGAGTCGGGAGCGGGAGAGGCCCAATGAGCAGTTCTTC
- TRBJ1-1 once TRBV29-1 CSVKRGGTEAFF TGCAGCGTTAAGCGGGGGGGGACTGAAGCTTTCTTT
TRBD1 TRBJ1-6 - TRBV11-1 CASSLPGQGSPLHF TGTGCCAGCAGCTTGCCGGGACAGGGTTCACCCCTCCACTTT
- TRBJ2-7 - TRBV11-1 CASSLDSQQYF TGTGCCAGCAGCTTAGATAGCCAGCAGTACTTC
- TRBJ2-7 - TRBV11-2 CASSLAAGFLYEQYF TGTGCCAGCAGCTTAGCGGCAGGGTTTCTGTACGAGCAGTACTTC
- TRBJ2-3 - TRBV3-1/TRBV3-2 CASSQVTDTQYF TGTGCCAGCAGCCAAGTAACAGATACGCAGTATTTT
- TRBJ2-7 - TRBV5-1 CASSLDRVNEQYF TGCGCCAGCAGCTTGGACAGGGTCAACGAGCAGTACTTC
- TRBJ1-2 - TRBV11-2 CASSSMSYGYTF TGTGCCAGCAGCTCCATGAGCTATGGCTACACCTTC
TRBD2 TRBJ2-1 - TRBV29-1 CSVEDEVIAGSEAYNEQFF TGCAGCGTTGAAGATGAGGTAATAGCGGGCTCGGAGGCCTACAATGAGCAGTTCTTC
TRBD1 TRBJ1-2 - TRBV5-4 CASSLVGTGAGYTF TGTGCCAGCAGCTTGGTTGGAACAGGGGCTGGCTACACCTTC
TRBD2 TRBJ2-2 - TRBV28 CASPPSGSVQTTGELFF TGTGCCAGCCCGCCTAGCGGGAGTGTGCAGACTACCGGGGAGCTATTTTTT
- TRBJ2-1 - TRBV9 CASRGGTGNNEQFF TGTGCCAGCCGCGGGGGGACAGGGAACAATGAGCAGTTCTTC
- TRBJ2-2 - TRBV11-1 CASSYRPGELFF TGTGCCAGCAGCTACAGACCCGGGGAGCTGTTTTTT
TRBD1 TRBJ2-6 - TRBV29-1 CSVRTGVAGANVLTF TGCAGCGTTCGGACAGGGGTGGCTGGGGCCAACGTCCTGACTTTC
- TRBJ2-5 - TRBV13 CASSLGKETQYF TGTGCCAGCAGCTTAGGTAAAGAGACCCAGTACTTC
TRBD1 TRBJ2-3 once TRBV7-3 CASSLKARTGADTQYF TGTGCCAGCAGCTTAAAGGCCCGGACAGGGGCAGATACGCAGTATTTT
- TRBJ1-5 - TRBV18 CASSPLPAWGGDVQPQHF TGTGCCAGCTCACCTCTACCTGCCTGGGGGGGGGATGTTCAGCCCCAGCATTTT
TRBD1 TRBJ1-5 - TRBV3-1/TRBV3-2 CASSPGTGLNQPQHF TGTGCCAGCAGCCCCGGGACAGGGCTCAATCAGCCCCAGCATTTT
- TRBJ1-1 - TRBV6-5 CASSSQFGESEAFF TGTGCCAGCAGCTCCCAGTTTGGGGAGAGTGAAGCTTTCTTT
TRBD2 TRBJ2-3 - TRBV5-1 CASSYRAGVLADTQYF TGCGCCAGCAGCTACAGAGCGGGGGTGCTCGCAGATACGCAGTATTTT
- TRBJ2-1 once TRBV7-9 CASSQDRYNEQFF TGTGCCAGCAGCCAAGACAGGTACAATGAGCAGTTCTTC
- TRBJ2-3 - TRBV24-1 CATGRDDTQYF TGTGCCACCGGGCGGGACGATACGCAGTATTTT
TRBD1 TRBJ1-6 - TRBV6-5 CASSYETGGSPLHF TGTGCCAGCAGTTACGAGACAGGGGGATCACCCCTCCACTTT
- TRBJ2-1 - TRBV3-1/TRBV3-2 CASGPPSVGSSYNEQFF TGTGCCAGCGGCCCGCCATCGGTTGGGAGCTCCTACAATGAGCAGTTCTTC